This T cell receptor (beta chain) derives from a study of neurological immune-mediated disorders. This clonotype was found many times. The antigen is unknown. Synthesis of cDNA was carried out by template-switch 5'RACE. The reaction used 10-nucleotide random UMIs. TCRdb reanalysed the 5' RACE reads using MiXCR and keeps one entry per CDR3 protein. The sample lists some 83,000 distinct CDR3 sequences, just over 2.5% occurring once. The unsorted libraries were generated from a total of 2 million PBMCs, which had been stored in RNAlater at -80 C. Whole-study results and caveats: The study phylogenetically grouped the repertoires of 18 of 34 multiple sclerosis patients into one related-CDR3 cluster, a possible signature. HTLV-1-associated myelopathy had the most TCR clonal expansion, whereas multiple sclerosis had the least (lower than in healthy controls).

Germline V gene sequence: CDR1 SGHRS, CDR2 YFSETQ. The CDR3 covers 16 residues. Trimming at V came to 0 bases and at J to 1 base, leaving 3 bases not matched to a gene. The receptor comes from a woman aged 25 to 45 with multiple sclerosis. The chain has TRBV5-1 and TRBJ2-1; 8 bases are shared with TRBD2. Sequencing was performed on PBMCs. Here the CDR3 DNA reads TGCGCCAGCAGCTTGGAAACTAGCGGTTCCTACAATGAGCAGTTCTTC. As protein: CASSLETSGSYNEQFF. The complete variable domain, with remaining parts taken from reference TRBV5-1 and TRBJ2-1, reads KAGVTQTPRYLIKTRGQQVTLSCSPISGHRSVSWYQQTPGQGLQFLFEYFSETQRNKGNFPGRFSGRQFSNSRSEMNVSTLELGDSALYLCASSLETSGSYNEQFFGPGTRLTVL.